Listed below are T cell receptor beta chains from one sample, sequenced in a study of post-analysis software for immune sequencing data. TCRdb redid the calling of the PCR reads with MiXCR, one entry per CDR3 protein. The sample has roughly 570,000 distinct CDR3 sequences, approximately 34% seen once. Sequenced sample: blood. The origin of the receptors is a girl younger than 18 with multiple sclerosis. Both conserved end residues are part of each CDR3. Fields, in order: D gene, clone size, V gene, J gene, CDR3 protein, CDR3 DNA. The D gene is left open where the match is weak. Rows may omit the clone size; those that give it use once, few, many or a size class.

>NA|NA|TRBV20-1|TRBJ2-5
CSARLRETQYF
TGCAGTGCCAGACTTAGGGAGACCCAGTACTTC
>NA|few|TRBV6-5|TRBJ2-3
CASRLLGSEGWTDTQYF
TGTGCCAGCAGGTTACTCGGATCTGAAGGGTGGACAGATACGCAGTATTTT
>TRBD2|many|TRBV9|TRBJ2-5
CASSILSGEGETQYF
TGTGCCAGCAGCATTCTTAGCGGGGAGGGAGAGACCCAGTACTTC
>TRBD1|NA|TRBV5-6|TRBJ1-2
CASSLGPHGQGPSSSGYTF
TGTGCCAGCAGCTTGGGGCCCCACGGACAGGGACCCTCTTCTAGTGGCTACACCTTC
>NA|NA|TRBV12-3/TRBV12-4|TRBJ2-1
CASLGSYNEQFF
TGTGCCAGCCTAGGTTCCTACAATGAGCAGTTCTTC
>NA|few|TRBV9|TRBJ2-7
CASSVRGDASYEQYF
TGTGCCAGCAGCGTAAGGGGGGACGCTTCCTACGAGCAGTACTTC
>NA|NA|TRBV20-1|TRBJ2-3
CSPLGGPSTDTQYF
TGCAGTCCCTTAGGGGGTCCTAGCACAGATACGCAGTATTTT
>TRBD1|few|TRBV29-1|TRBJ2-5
CSGLTGEETQYF
TGCAGCGGTCTTACAGGGGAAGAGACCCAGTACTTC
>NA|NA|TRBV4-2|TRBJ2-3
CASSQGPADTDTQYF
TGTGCCAGCAGCCAAGGACCAGCGGACACAGATACGCAGTATTTT
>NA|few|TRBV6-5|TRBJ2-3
CASGLGDITDTQYF
TGTGCCAGCGGATTGGGGGACATCACAGATACGCAGTATTTT
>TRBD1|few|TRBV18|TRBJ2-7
CASSLRSGQDTYEQYF
TGTGCCAGCTCACTCAGATCGGGACAGGACACGTACGAGCAGTACTTC
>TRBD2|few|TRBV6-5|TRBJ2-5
CASSYRRGGKTQYF
TGTGCCAGCAGTTACCGTCGGGGGGGAAAGACCCAGTACTTC
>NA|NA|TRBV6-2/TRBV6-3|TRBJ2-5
CASSYRTGGQETQYF
TGTGCCAGCAGTTATCGGACTGGGGGGCAAGAGACCCAGTACTTC
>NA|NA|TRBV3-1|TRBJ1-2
CASSQFAGTHGHTF
TGTGCCAGCAGCCAATTCGCAGGGACCCATGGCCACACCTTC
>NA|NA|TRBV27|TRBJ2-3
CASSSSRDTDTQYF
TGTGCCAGCAGTTCTAGTCGGGACACAGATACGCAGTATTTT
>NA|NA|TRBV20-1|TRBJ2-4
CSARRDLRDIQYF
TGCAGTGCTAGGAGGGATTTGAGGGACATTCAGTACTTC
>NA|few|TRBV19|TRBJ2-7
CASRDPLVSTYEQYF
TGTGCCAGTAGAGATCCACTAGTTTCCACCTACGAGCAGTACTTC
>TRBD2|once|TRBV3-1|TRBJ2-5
CASSHLSGGAGGTQYF
TGTGCCAGCAGCCACCTTAGCGGGGGGGCTGGAGGGACCCAGTACTTC
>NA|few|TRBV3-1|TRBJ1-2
CASSQDWVNYGYTF
TGTGCCAGCAGCCAAGATTGGGTAAACTATGGCTACACCTTC
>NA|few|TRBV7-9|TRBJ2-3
CASSLVGDVTDTQYF
TGTGCCAGCAGCTTAGTGGGAGACGTTACAGATACGCAGTATTTT
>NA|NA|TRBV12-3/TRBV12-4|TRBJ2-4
CASSSPRGAKNIQYF
TGTGCCAGCAGCTCTCCCCGGGGGGCCAAAAACATTCAGTACTTC
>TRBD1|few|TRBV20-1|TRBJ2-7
CSALQGVSYEQYF
TGCAGTGCCCTACAGGGGGTTTCCTACGAGCAGTACTTC
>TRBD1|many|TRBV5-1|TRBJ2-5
CASSLGTGGAETQYF
TGCGCCAGCAGCTTGGGGACAGGGGGCGCAGAGACCCAGTACTTC
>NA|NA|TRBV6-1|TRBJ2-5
CASSGDPHQETQYF
TGTGCCAGCAGTGGGGACCCCCACCAAGAGACCCAGTACTTC
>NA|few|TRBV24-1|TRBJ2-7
CATSDPRHPYEQYF
TGTGCCACCAGTGACCCCAGACATCCCTACGAGCAGTACTTC
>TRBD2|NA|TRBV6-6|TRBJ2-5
CACSPGLAGGGETQYF
TGTGCCTGCAGCCCGGGACTAGCGGGGGGAGGGGAGACCCAGTACTTC
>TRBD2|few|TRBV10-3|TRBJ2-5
CAIADSGGSETQYF
TGTGCCATCGCCGATAGCGGGGGGTCAGAGACCCAGTACTTC
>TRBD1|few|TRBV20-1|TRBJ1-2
CSASDRGGYTF
TGCAGTGCTAGTGACAGGGGTGGCTACACCTTC
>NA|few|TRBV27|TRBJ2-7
CASSPLAYTYEQYF
TGTGCCAGCAGTCCTCTAGCGTATACCTACGAGCAGTACTTC
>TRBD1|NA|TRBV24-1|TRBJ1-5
CATSGQGNQPQHF
TGTGCCACCAGCGGACAGGGCAATCAGCCCCAGCATTTT
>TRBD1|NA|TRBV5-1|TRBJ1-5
CASSLEKTGADSNQPQHF
TGCGCCAGCAGCTTGGAAAAAACAGGGGCTGATAGCAATCAGCCCCAGCATTTT
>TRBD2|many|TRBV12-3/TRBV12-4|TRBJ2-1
CASSLPGGGRNEQFF
TGTGCCAGCAGCCTTCCGGGGGGCGGGAGGAATGAGCAGTTCTTC
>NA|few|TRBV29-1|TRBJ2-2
CSVDGVNTGELFF
TGCAGCGTTGATGGGGTAAACACCGGGGAGCTGTTTTTT
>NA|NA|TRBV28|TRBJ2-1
CASSLYGWGNEQFF
TGTGCCAGCAGTTTATACGGATGGGGGAATGAGCAGTTCTTC
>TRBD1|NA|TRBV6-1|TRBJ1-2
CASSGNPGQRNYGYTF
TGTGCCAGCAGTGGAAACCCGGGACAGAGAAACTATGGCTACACCTTC
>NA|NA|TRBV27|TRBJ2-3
CASSLSIPASTDTQYF
TGTGCCAGCAGTTTATCGATCCCGGCGAGCACAGATACGCAGTATTTT
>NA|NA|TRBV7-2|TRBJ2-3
CASSLLLGGPLNPSTDTQYF
TGTGCCAGCAGCTTATTGTTGGGGGGACCTCTAAACCCCAGCACAGATACGCAGTATTTT
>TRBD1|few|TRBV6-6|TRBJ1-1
CASRDRGLGTEAFF
TGTGCCAGCCGGGACAGGGGTCTCGGCACTGAAGCTTTCTTT